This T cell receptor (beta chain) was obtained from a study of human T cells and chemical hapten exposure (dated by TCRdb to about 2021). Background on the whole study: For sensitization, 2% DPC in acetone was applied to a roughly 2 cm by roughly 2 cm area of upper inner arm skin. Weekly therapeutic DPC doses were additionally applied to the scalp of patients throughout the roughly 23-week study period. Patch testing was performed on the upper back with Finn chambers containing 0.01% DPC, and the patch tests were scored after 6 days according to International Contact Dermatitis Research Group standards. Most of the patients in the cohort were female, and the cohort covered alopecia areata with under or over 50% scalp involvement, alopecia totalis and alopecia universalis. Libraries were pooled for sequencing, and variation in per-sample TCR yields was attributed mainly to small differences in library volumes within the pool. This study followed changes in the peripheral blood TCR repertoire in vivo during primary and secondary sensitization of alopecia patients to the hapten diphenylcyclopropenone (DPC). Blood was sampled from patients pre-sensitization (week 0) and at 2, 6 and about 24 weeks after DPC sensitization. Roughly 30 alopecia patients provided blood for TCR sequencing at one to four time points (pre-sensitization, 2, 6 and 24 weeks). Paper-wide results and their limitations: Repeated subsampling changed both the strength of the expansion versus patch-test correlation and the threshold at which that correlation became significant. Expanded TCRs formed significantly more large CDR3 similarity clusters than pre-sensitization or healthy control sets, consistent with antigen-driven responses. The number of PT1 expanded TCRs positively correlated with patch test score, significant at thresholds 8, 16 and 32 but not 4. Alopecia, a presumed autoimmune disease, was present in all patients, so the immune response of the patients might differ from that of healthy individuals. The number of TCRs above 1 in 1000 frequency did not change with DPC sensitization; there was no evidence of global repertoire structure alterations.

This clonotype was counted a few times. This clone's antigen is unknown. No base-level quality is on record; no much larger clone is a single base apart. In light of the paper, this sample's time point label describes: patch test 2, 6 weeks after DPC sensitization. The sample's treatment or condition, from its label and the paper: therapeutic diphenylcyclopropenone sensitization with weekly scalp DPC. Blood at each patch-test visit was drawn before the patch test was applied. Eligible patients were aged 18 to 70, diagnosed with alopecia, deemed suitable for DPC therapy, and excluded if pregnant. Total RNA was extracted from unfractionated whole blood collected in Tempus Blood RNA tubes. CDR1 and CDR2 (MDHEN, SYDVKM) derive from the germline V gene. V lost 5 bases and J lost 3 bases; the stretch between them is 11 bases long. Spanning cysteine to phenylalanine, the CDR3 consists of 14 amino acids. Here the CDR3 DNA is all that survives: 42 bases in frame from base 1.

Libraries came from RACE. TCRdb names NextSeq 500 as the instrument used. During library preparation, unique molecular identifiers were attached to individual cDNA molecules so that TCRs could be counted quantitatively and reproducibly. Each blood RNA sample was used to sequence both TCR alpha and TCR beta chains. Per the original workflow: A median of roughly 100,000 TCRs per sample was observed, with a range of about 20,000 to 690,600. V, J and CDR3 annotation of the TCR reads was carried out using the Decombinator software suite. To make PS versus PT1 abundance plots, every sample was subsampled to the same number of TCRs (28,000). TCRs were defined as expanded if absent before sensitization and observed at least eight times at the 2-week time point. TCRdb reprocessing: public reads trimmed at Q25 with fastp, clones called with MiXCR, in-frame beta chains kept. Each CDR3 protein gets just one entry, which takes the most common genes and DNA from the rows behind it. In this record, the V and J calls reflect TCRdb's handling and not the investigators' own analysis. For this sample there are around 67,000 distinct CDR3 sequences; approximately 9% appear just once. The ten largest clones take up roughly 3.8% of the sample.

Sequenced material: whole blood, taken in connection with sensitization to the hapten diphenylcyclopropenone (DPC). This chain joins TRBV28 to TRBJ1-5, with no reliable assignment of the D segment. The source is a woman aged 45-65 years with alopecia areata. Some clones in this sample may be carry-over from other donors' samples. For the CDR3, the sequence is CASSPRLNNQPQHF. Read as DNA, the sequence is TGTGCCAGCAGTCCCCGTTTGAACAATCAGCCCCAGCATTTT. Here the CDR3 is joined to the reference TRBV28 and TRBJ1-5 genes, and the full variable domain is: DVKVTQSSRYLVKRTGEKVFLECVQDMDHENMFWYRQDPGLGLRLIYFSYDVKMKEKGDIPEGYSVSREKKERFSLILESASTNQTSMYLCASSPRLNNQPQHFGDGTRLSIL.